This TCR beta chain was found in a study of metastatic and nonmetastatic thyroid tumors. Study as a whole: Repertoires were compared across blood and tumor or nodule tissue from malignant and benign thyroid patients.

Patients underwent thyroid surgery, and none had received any treatment before it. The study's findings and limits: When malignant thyroid tumors were compared with benign nodules, TCR beta diversity was reportedly significantly higher in the malignant tumors. This held in both blood and tumor samples.

With respect to this clone: What it recognizes is unknown.

As handled by the study authors: A classifier of distant metastasis in papillary thyroid cancer was built from CDR3 differences (across clinicopathological groups). From the PCR reads, TCRdb re-called clones with MiXCR. The V and J calls come from TCRdb's annotation, not from the publication. Here the sample spans 30,000 to 35,000 clones, more than 15% being singletons. Trimming left V 6 bases short and J 14 bases short, with 27 bases between. The CDR3 sequence is 15 residues long. Germline CDR1 reads MNHEY; CDR2 reads SVGEGT. Sequences were obtained from blood. The V call is TRBV6-2 or TRBV6-3, the J call TRBJ2-3, with a weak D call TRBD2 (5 bases). The TCR was taken from a female donor with papillary thyroid cancer or a benign thyroid nodule (not recorded which). Some clones in this sample may be carry-over from other donors' samples. This CDR3 is CASRRLEGVGDTRYF. CDR3 nucleotide sequence: TGTGCCAGCAGGCGCTTAGAGGGAGTAGGAGATACCCGGTATTTT.